This T cell receptor (beta chain) was sequenced for a study of T cell changes during pregnancy in multiple sclerosis. The table came from immunoSEQ multiplex PCR; TCRdb's copy has only in-frame clones and leaves some out. Of some 60,000 clones in the sample, 93% were seen once. The trim removed 3 bases at V and 7 bases at J, leaving 6 bases unmatched. The CDR3 covers 16 residues. From germline, CDR1 is MNHEY and CDR2 SMNVEV (reference sequence). The sample holds one count of this clone. This receptor was taken from a female donor with multiple sclerosis, enrolled in a pregnancy study. This rearrangement joins TRBV27 to TRBJ2-1; TRBD2 matches at 13 bases. Sequenced material: peripheral blood, taken after pregnancy. CDR3 bases: TGTGCCAGCAGTTTCTCCCGGACTAGCGGGAGAAATGAGCAGTTCTTC. Translating gives CASSFSRTSGRNEQFF.